This T cell receptor (beta chain) was captured in a study of T cells in localized non-small cell lung cancer. Data came from immunoSEQ multiplex PCR; TCRdb stores just in-frame clones and leaves some out. The top ten hold 2% to 2.5% of the sample, which has approximately 47,000 clones, around 83% seen once. The V gene lost 5 bases and the J gene lost 8 bases, with 10 bases spanning the gap. Germline-derived CDR1 and CDR2 are MDHEN and SYDVKM. The CDR3 runs to 12 residues. The chain uses TRBV28 and TRBJ2-1; tentative D call: TRBD1 (6 bases). This TCR came from a man aged 40 to 70 with stage II lung adenocarcinoma. This material consisted of PBMCs, taken before any cancer treatment. CDR3 sequence: CASSHRVDEQFF. CDR3 sequence (DNA): TGTGCCAGCAGTCACAGGGTTGATGAGCAGTTCTTC.